This TCR beta chain appears in the sequencing data of a study of OX40 agonist ivuxolimab in advanced cancers. Overall study context: Patients received intravenous ivuxolimab every 2 weeks at 0.01 to 10 mg/kg. The dose-escalation group included hepatocellular carcinoma, melanoma, renal cell carcinoma and head and neck cancer. Study results and caveats: In CD8+ T cells, expanded clones were on average more numerous than in CD4+. The CD4+ and CD8+ T cells in the blood had expanded clonally by week 6 at 0.1 to 3.0 mg/kg.

Profiling relied on immunoSEQ multiplex PCR, and the TCRdb table lists in-frame clones only, not all of them. This table holds 25,000 to 35,000 clones, more than 75% found once. Germline V gene data show CDR1 as MNHNS and CDR2 as SASEGT. This CDR3 is 12 amino acids long. For this clone: Its antigen is unidentified.

The J gene is TRBJ2-5, the V gene TRBV6-1, with D possibly TRBD2 on 5 matching bases. The J call is doubtful: the DNA matches TRBJ2-7 better. This TCR derives from an adult with an advanced solid tumor such as melanoma, head and neck, liver or kidney cancer. The sample consisted of CD4+ or CD8+ T cells sorted from blood, taken in a trial of the OX40 agonist ivuxolimab. The CDR3 sequence: CASSVEGYEQYF. The CDR3 DNA follows: TGTGCCAGCAGTGTCGAGGGCTACGAGCAGTACTTC.